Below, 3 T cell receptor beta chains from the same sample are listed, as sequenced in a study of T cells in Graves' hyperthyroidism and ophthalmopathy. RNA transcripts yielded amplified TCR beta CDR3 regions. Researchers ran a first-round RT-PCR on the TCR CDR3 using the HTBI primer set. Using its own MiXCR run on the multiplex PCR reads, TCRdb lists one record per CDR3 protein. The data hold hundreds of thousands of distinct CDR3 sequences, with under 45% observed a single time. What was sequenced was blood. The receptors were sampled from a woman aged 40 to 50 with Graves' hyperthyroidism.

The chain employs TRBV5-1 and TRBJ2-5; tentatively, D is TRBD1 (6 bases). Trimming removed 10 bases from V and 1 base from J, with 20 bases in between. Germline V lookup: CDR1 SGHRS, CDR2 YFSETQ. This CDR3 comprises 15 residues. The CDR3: CASSGQGIGQETQYF. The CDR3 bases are TGCGCCTCAAGTGGGCAGGGGATAGGCCAAGAGACCCAGTACTTC.

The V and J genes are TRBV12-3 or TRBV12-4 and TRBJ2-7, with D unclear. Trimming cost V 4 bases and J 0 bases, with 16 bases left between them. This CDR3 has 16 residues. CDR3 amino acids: CASSSPQDDDSYEQYF. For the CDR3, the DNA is TGTGCCAGCAGTTCCCCCCAGGACGACGACTCCTACGAGCAGTACTTC.

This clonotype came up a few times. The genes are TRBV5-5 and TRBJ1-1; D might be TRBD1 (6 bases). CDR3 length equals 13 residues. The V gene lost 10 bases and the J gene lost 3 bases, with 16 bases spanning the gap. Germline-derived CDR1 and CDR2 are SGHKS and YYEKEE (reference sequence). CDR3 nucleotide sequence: TGTGCCTTTAGAACAGGGTTTGACACTGAAGCTTTCTTT. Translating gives CAFRTGFDTEAFF.